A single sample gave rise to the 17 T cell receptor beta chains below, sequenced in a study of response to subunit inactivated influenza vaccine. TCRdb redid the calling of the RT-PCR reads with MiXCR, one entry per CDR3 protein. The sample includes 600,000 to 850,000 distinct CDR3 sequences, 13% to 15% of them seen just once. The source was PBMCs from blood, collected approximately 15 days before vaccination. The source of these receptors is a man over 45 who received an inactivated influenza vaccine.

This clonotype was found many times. The CDR3 sequence is CASIPRGQRATEAFF. The DNA for the CDR3 is TGTGCCAGCATCCCCAGGGGGCAGAGGGCCACTGAAGCTTTCTTT. The V gene is TRBV12-3 or TRBV12-4, the J gene TRBJ1-1; 8 bases agree with TRBD1. V shed 7 bases, J shed 4 bases, and the junction held 11 bases outside the gene matches. The CDR3 totals 15 residues.

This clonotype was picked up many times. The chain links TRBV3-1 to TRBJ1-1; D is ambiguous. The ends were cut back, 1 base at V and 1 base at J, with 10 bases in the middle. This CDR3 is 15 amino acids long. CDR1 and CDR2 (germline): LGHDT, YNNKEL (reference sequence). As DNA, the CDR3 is TGTGCCAGCAGCCAAGCGGCCGGAGGGAACACTGAAGCTTTCTTT. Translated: CASSQAAGGNTEAFF. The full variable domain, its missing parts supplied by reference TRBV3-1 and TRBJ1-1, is DTAVSQTPKYLVTQMGNDKSIKCEQNLGHDTMYWYKQDSKKFLKIMFSYNNKELIINETVPNRFSPKSPDKAHLNLHINSLELGDSAVYFCASSQAAGGNTEAFFGQGTRLTVV.

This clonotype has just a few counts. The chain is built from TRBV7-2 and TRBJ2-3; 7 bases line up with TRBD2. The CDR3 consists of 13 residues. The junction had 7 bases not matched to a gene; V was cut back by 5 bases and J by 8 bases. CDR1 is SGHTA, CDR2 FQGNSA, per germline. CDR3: CASSLSGGSTQYF. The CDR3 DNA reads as TGTGCCAGCAGCCTATCGGGCGGGAGTACGCAGTATTTT.

The CDR3 coding sequence is TGTGCCAGCAGCCCAACAGGAGGGCAGGCCTACGAGCAGTACTTC. Translation gives CASSPTGGQAYEQYF. The chain links TRBV7-3 to TRBJ2-7, with TRBD2 as a possible D gene (6 bases). This CDR3 comprises 15 residues. The V end was cut by 5 bases, the J end by 2 bases, with 16 bases between. Germline CDR1 SGHTA, CDR2 FQGTGA.

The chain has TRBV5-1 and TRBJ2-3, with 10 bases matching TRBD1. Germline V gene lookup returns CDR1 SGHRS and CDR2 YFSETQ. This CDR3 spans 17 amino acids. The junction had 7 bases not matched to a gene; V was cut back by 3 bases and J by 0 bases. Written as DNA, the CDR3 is TGCGCCAGCAGCTGGACAGGGGGTGTCGGTAGCACAGATACGCAGTATTTT. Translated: CASSWTGGVGSTDTQYF.

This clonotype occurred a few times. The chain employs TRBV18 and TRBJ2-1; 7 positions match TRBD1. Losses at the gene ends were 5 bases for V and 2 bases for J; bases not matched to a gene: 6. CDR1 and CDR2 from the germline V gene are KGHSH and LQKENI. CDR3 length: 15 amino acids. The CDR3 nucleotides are TGTGCCAGCTCAGACAGGGCCCTCACCTACAATGAGCAGTTCTTC. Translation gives CASSDRALTYNEQFF. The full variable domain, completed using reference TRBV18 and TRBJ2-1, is NAGVMQNPRHLVRRRGQEARLRCSPMKGHSHVYWYRQLPEEGLKFMVYLQKENIIDESGMPKERFSAEFPKEGPSILRIQQVVRGDSAAYFCASSDRALTYNEQFFGPGTRLTVL.

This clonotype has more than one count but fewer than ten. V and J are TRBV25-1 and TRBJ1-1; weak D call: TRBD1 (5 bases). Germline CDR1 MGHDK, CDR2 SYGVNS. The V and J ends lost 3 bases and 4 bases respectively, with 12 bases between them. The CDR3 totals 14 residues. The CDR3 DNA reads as TGTGCCAGCAGTGAGGAGGGGCCGGTCACTGAAGCTTTCTTT. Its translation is CASSEEGPVTEAFF. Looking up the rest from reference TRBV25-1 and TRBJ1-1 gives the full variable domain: EADIYQTPRYLVIGTGKKITLECSQTMGHDKMYWYQQDPGMELHLIHYSYGVNSTEKGDLSSESTVSRIRTEHFPLTLESARPSHTSQYLCASSEEGPVTEAFFGQGTRLTVV.

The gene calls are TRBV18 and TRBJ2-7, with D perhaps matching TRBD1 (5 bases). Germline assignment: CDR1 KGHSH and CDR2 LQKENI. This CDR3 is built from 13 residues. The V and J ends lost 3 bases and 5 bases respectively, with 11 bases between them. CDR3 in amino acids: CASSPRVDNEQYF. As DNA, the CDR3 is TGTGCCAGCTCACCCAGGGTGGATAACGAGCAGTACTTC.

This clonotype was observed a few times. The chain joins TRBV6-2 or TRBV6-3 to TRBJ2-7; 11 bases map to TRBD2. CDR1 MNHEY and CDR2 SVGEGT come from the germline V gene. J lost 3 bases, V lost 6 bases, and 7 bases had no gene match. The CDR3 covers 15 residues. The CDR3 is CASSLTSGIFYEQYF. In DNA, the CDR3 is TGTGCCAGCAGCTTGACTAGCGGGATTTTCTACGAGCAGTACTTC.

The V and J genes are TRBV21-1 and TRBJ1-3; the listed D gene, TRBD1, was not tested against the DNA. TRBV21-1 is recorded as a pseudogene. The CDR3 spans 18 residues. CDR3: CASSNGGTDSHSGNTIYF. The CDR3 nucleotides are TGTGCCAGCAGCAACGGGGGGACCGATTCCCACTCTGGAAACACCATATATTTT.

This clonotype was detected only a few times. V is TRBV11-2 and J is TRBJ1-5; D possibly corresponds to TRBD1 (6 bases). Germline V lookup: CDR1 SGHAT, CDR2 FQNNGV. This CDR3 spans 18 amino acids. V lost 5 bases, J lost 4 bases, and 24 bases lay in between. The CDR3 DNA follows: TGTGCCAGCAGCCCCCAAGGGGGACGGGCAGGGGTGAATCAGCCCCAGCATTTT. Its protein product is CASSPQGGRAGVNQPQHF.

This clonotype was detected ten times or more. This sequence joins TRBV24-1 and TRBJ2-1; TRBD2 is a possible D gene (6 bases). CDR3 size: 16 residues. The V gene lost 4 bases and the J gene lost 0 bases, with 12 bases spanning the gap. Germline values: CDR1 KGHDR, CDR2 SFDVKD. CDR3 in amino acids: CATSDYSGSSYNEQFF. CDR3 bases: TGTGCCACCAGTGACTATAGCGGAAGCTCCTACAATGAGCAGTTCTTC.

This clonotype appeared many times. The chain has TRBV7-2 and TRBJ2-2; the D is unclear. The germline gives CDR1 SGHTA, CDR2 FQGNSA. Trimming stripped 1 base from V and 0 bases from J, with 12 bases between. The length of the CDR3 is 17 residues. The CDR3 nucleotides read TGTGCCAGCAGCTTAGTTTCCGCGGTCGCGAACACCGGGGAGCTGTTTTTT. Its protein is CASSLVSAVANTGELFF.

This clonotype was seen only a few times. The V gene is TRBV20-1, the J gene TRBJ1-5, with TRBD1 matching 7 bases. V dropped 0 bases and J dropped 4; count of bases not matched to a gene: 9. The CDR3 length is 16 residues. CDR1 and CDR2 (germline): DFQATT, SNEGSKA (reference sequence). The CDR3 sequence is CSARDYQDRANQPQHF. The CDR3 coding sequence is TGCAGTGCTAGAGATTACCAAGACAGGGCGAATCAGCCCCAGCATTTT.

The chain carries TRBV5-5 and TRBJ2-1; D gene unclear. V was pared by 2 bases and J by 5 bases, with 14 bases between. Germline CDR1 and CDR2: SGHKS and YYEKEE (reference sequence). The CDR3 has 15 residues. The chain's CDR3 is CASSFPIWFHNEQFF. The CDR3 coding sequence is TGTGCCAGCAGCTTCCCGATTTGGTTTCACAATGAGCAGTTCTTC.

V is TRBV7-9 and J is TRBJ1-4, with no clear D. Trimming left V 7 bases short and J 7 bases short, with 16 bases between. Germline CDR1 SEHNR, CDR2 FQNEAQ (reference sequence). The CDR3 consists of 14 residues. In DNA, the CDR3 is TGTGCCAGCACCCCGGCCCCGTGGGGTGAAAAACTGTTTTTT. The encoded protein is CASTPAPWGEKLFF.

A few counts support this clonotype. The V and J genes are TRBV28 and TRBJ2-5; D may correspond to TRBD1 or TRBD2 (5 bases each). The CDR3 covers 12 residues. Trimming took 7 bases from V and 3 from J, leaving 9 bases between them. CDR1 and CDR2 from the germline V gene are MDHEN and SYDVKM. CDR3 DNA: TGTGCCAGCACGGGGCCGGAAGAGACCCAGTACTTC. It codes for CASTGPEETQYF.